This T cell receptor beta chain emerged from a study of blood T cell repertoires in COVID-19. Germline loops: CDR1 MDHEN, CDR2 SYDVKM. With V trimmed by 2 bases and J by 13 bases, 11 bases remained unmatched. This CDR3 region has 15 residues. The table came from immunoSEQ multiplex PCR; TCRdb's copy has only in-frame clones and leaves some out. Among approximately 400,000 clones listed, around 90% were seen once. This rearrangement joins TRBV28 to TRBJ1-6; 7 bases fit TRBD1. This TCR derives from a man aged 35 to 55 with acute or convalescent COVID-19. Sequencing was carried out using peripheral blood. The CDR3 region has the DNA TGTGCCAGCAGTTTAACAGGGGCGTGGGTTTCGCCCCTCCACTTT. Its translation is CASSLTGAWVSPLHF.